The next 19 T cell receptor beta chains were all read from a single sample in a study of T cell responses to AZD1222 COVID-19 vaccine. Assay: immunoSEQ multiplex PCR; the TCRdb copy retains only in-frame clones and omits some. The repertoire holds 140,000 to 150,000 clones, around 90% seen once, with around 1.4% in the top ten. This sample comprised peripheral blood, obtained on day 0 of AZD1222 vaccination. The receptors were sampled from an adult in good health.

This clone was picked up one time. The rearrangement uses TRBV2 and TRBJ1-1; D not resolved. The V gene lost 7 bases and the J gene lost 2 bases, with 17 bases spanning the gap. The CDR3 runs 15 residues. The germline V gene encodes CDR1 SNHLY and CDR2 FYNNEI. The CDR3: CASTSYKGPNTEAFF. DNA of the CDR3: TGTGCCAGCACGTCTTACAAGGGCCCCAACACTGAAGCTTTCTTT.

This chain links TRBV19 with TRBJ2-3, with 9 bases that match TRBD2. The V gene's germline CDR1 is LNHDA and CDR2 SQIVND (reference sequence). This CDR3 contains 15 residues. Trimming took 8 bases from V and 6 from J; bases not matched to a gene: 12. CDR3 in DNA: TGTGCCAGTGCTAGTAGCGGGAGATTGGCTGATACGCAGTATTTT. As protein: CASASSGRLADTQYF. Full variable domain (outside the CDR3, taken from reference TRBV19 and TRBJ2-3): DGGITQSPKYLFRKEGQNVTLSCEQNLNHDAMYWYRQDPGQGLRLIYYSQIVNDFQKGDIAEGYSVSREKKESFPLTVTSAQKNPTAFYLCASASSGRLADTQYFGPGTRLTVL.

CDR3 DNA sequence: TGTGCCAGCAGCGTAGGTGGAAGACCGGGAAATTACGAGCAGTACTTC. Residues: CASSVGGRPGNYEQYF. The V gene is TRBV9, the J gene TRBJ2-7; a possible D gene is TRBD2 (5 bases). V lost 0 bases to trimming and J lost 4 bases, with 17 bases between them. This CDR3 region has 16 residues. From germline, CDR1 is SGDLS and CDR2 YYNGEE.

The chain links TRBV14 to TRBJ1-6, with a possible D match to TRBD1 (5 bases). The length of the CDR3 is 16 residues. V shed 4 bases and J shed 11 bases, with 21 bases lying between them. Germline assignment: CDR1 SGHDN and CDR2 FVKESK. The DNA for the CDR3 is TGTGCCAGCAGCCCTTTCAGGGTAGGAGGTCGCACACCCCTCCACTTT. Translation gives CASSPFRVGGRTPLHF.

This sequence joins TRBV7-2 and TRBJ1-2, with 8 bases matching TRBD1. V was pared by 1 base and J by 1 base, with 5 bases of the junction left unmatched. Germline assignment: CDR1 SGHTA and CDR2 FQGNSA. This CDR3 is 16 amino acids long. CDR3 amino acids: CASSLGGQALNYGYTF. The CDR3 DNA follows: TGTGCCAGCAGCTTAGGGGGACAGGCTCTTAACTATGGCTACACCTTC.

The chain recombines TRBV19 with TRBJ1-5; no reliable D call. From germline, CDR1 is LNHDA and CDR2 SQIVND (reference sequence). This CDR3 has 14 amino acids. V was trimmed by 11 bases and J by 6 bases, leaving 20 bases between them. The CDR3, as DNA: TGTGCCTCCCGAGCGGGTACCCAGCGTCAGCCCCAGCATTTT. Translated: CASRAGTQRQPQHF.

This chain links TRBV24-1 with TRBJ2-3, with 9 nucleotides matching TRBD1. Germline CDR1 KGHDR, CDR2 SFDVKD. After removal of 1 base from V and 10 bases from J, the junction contained 14 bases not matched to a gene. This CDR3 contains 17 residues. CDR3 sequence: CATSDLGAGTGIGPQYF. The DNA of the CDR3 is TGTGCCACCAGTGATTTAGGGGCCGGGACAGGGATCGGTCCGCAGTATTTT.

The chain employs TRBV27 and TRBJ2-3; D is ambiguous. Trimming pared 3 bases from V and 1 base from J, leaving 8 bases between. CDR3 length: 14 residues. The germline V gene has CDR1 MNHEY and CDR2 SMNVEV (reference sequence). The CDR3 DNA reads TGTGCCAGCAGTTTGAGTTTCGGCACAGATACGCAGTATTTT. Protein product: CASSLSFGTDTQYF.

V gene TRBV30 combines with J gene TRBJ1-6, with 9 bases fitting TRBD1. Germline trimming cut 4 bases from V and 8 bases from J; bases unmatched to any gene: 9. Germline V CDR1 and CDR2: GTSNPN, SVGIG (reference sequence). The CDR3 runs to 15 residues. The DNA of the CDR3 is TGTGCCTGGATTAAAACAGGGGGCGCGGATTCACCCCTCCACTTT. Translation: CAWIKTGGADSPLHF.

The CDR3 sequence: CASSFIVEYPLTSTDTQYF. The DNA for the CDR3 is TGTGCCAGCAGTTTCATCGTAGAATATCCCTTAACTAGCACAGATACGCAGTATTTT. The chain has TRBV27 and TRBJ2-3, with D uncertain. V lost 3 bases to trimming and J lost 0 bases, with 22 bases between them. The CDR3 has 19 residues. Germline V lookup: CDR1 MNHEY, CDR2 SMNVEV (reference sequence).

This chain links TRBV13 with TRBJ1-6; a possible D gene is TRBD1 (6 bases). Germline loops: CDR1 PRHDT, CDR2 FYEKMQ (reference sequence). The V gene lost 8 bases and the J gene lost 7 bases, with 15 bases spanning the gap. This CDR3 is 14 amino acids long. In DNA, the CDR3 is TGTGCCAGCCAGGGGCGGCCCGGGAATTCACCCCTCCACTTT. Protein product: CASQGRPGNSPLHF.

This rearrangement joins TRBV7-6 to TRBJ1-1; tentatively, D is TRBD1 (5 bases). The V and J ends lost 1 base and 2 bases respectively, with 17 bases between them. Germline CDR1 SGHVS, CDR2 FNYEAQ. This CDR3 has 17 amino acids. CDR3: CASSLGLVGTENTEAFF. DNA for the CDR3: TGTGCCAGCAGCTTAGGTTTGGTGGGGACTGAAAACACTGAAGCTTTCTTT.

The chain carries TRBV9 and TRBJ1-1; maybe TRBD1 (5 bases). The CDR3 extends over 13 amino acids. Germline CDR1 and CDR2: SGDLS and YYNGEE. V lost 4 bases to trimming and J lost 7 bases, with 14 bases between them. The DNA of the CDR3 is TGTGCCAGCAGCCCCCGGGACGGTGGTGAAGCTTTCTTT. Its translation is CASSPRDGGEAFF.

This sequence joins TRBV12-5 and TRBJ2-2; 14 nucleotides match TRBD2. Per the germline V gene, CDR1 is LGHNT and CDR2 is FRNRAP. V lost 5 bases to trimming and J lost 5 bases; unmatched junction nucleotides: 4. The CDR3 is 16 residues long. This CDR3 reads CASGPGLAGATGELFF. For the CDR3, the DNA is TGTGCTAGTGGTCCGGGACTAGCGGGAGCTACCGGGGAGCTGTTTTTT.

This rearrangement joins TRBV7-8 to TRBJ2-2, with D possibly being TRBD1 or TRBD2 (5 bases each). CDR3 length: 18 residues. Germline V gives CDR1 SGHVS, CDR2 FQNEAQ. Trimming stripped 4 bases from V and 2 bases from J, with 20 bases between. CDR3: CASSSHFGGAGNTGELFF. The CDR3 DNA sequence: TGTGCCAGCAGCTCCCACTTTGGGGGTGCAGGAAACACCGGGGAGCTGTTTTTT.

The chain combines TRBV2 with TRBJ1-2; D is possibly TRBD1 (5 bases). V lost 6 bases, J lost 3 bases, and 11 bases lay in between. Per the germline V gene, CDR1 is SNHLY and CDR2 is FYNNEI. The CDR3 runs to 13 residues. The CDR3 protein is CASRGTRDYGYTF. For the CDR3, the DNA is TGTGCCAGCAGAGGGACCCGGGACTATGGCTACACCTTC.

The chain recombines TRBV9 with TRBJ2-3, with D perhaps matching TRBD2 (5 bases). Germline assignment: CDR1 SGDLS and CDR2 YYNGEE. The CDR3 is 16 amino acids. V lost 7 bases, J lost 1 base, and 19 bases lay in between. CDR3 amino acids: CASSPRTGEGTDTQYF. In DNA, the CDR3 is TGTGCCAGCTCACCCAGGACTGGCGAGGGCACAGATACGCAGTATTTT.

The rearrangement uses TRBV7-3 and TRBJ2-3; D is possibly TRBD2 (7 bases). CDR1 is SGHTA and CDR2 is FQGTGA in the germline V gene. V lost 5 bases, J lost 5 bases, and 14 bases lay in between. This CDR3 is 14 amino acids long. In DNA, the CDR3 is TGTGCCAGCAGCCAAGGGGGGGCTGGAGATACGCAGTATTTT. It codes for CASSQGGAGDTQYF.

The chain recombines TRBV29-1 with TRBJ1-1; 8 positions agree with TRBD1. This CDR3 is built from 13 residues. CDR1 is SQVTM, CDR2 ANQGSEA, per germline. Unmatched junction bases numbered 8, after V lost 8 bases and J lost 3 bases. The chain's CDR3 is CSTGQGWYTEAFF. CDR3 DNA sequence: TGCAGCACCGGACAGGGTTGGTACACTGAAGCTTTCTTT.